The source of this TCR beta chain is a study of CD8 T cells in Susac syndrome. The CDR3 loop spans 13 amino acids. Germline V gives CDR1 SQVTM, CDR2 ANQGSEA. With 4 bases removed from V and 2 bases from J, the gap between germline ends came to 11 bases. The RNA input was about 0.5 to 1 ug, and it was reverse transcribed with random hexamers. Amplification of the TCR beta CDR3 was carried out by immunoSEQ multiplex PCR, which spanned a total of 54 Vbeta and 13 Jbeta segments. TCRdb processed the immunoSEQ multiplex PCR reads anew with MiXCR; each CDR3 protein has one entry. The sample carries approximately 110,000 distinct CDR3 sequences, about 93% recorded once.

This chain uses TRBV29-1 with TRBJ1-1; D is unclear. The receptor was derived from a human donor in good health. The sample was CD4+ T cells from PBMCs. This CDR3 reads CSVASNVNTEAFF. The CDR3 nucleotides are TGCAGCGTTGCCTCGAACGTAAACACTGAAGCTTTCTTT.